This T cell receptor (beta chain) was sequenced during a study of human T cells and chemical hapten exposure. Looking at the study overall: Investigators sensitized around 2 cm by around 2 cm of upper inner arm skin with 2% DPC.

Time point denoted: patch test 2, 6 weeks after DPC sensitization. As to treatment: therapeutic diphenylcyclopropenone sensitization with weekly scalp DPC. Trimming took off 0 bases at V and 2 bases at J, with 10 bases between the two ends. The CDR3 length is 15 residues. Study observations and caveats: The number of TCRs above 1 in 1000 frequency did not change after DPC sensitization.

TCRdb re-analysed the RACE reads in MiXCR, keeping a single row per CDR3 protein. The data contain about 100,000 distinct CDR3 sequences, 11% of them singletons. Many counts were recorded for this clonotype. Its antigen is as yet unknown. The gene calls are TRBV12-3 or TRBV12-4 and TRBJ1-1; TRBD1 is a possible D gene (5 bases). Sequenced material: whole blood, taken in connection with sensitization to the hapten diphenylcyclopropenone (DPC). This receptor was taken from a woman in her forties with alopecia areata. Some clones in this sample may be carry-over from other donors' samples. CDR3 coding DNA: TGTGCCAGCAGTTTAGCCCTGTGGGACAACACTGAAGCTTTCTTT. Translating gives CASSLALWDNTEAFF.